Described below is a single T cell receptor (beta chain) sequence and its context. This clone was detected a few times. The target of this receptor is not known. No base qualities exist here, and no much larger clone lies one base off it. In the same sample, other DNA sequences code for this CDR3. This entry is derived from a study of beta chain features in type 1 diabetes listed by TCRdb under 2018. Turning to the overall study: Patients and healthy donors did not differ in mean age, gender distribution, total cell number or subset yield. A total of some 110 million sorted cells were examined across all samples, and a strong correlation was observed between cell number per subset and RNA yield. The study compared TCRB repertoires of sorted circulating CD4+ T cell subsets between recently diagnosed type 1 diabetes patients and matched healthy donors. Naive and central memory subsets were obtained from all 30 or so donors, but regulatory and stem cell-like memory subsets were isolated from only 8 patients and 8 healthy donors.

The CDR3 has 13 amino acids, counting the end cysteine and phenylalanine. This entry keeps only the CDR3 DNA: 39 bases, framed from base 1. The germline V gene supplies CDR1 SGHVS and CDR2 FQNEAQ. V lost 1 base and J lost 2 bases; the stretch between them is 5 bases long. From each donor, a single peripheral blood sample of about 120 mL on average was drawn into heparinised tubes. Using a panel that included CD45RO, CCR7, CD25, CD127, CD95 and CD27, naive, central memory, regulatory and stem cell-like memory CD4+ T cells were sorted on a BD FACSAria II. Purity was above 95% for every sorted population. PBMCs were separated immediately by Lymphoprep density gradient centrifugation and were stained directly, without being cultured. So that batch effects would be minimized, each experiment stained and sorted samples in pairs, pairing one healthy donor with one patient. Results the study describes overall, beyond this receptor: Fewer insertions and more nucleotide deletions at VDJ recombination sites were observed in patients with type 1 diabetes, implying thymic rearrangement abnormalities. PCR might favor shorter templates, but patient and control samples were amplified and corrected together, so any skew would affect both groups equally. HLA sub-analyses involved small numbers of individuals, so any influence of HLA type on TCRB rearrangement remained unresolved. The naive, central memory and regulatory TCRB repertoires appeared to resemble one another more closely among patients than among healthy donors. In all four CD4+ subsets, TCRB CDR3 length was moderately but significantly shorter in type 1 diabetes patients. Because cDNA was sequenced instead of genomic DNA, activated cells with high expression could be over-represented, although the groups did not differ in activation or CD3 levels.

The entire amount of isolated RNA was reverse transcribed using the High Capacity cDNA Reverse Transcription Kit, so the sequenced TCRB transcripts were expressed ones. Naive, central memory and regulatory T cell samples underwent deep immunoSEQ sequencing, averaging around 3.7 million total reads per sample. Sorted cells were lysed in RLT buffer, and RNA was extracted using DNase-treated RNeasy Micro or Mini kits according to cell number. To prevent cross-contamination, every cell subset was processed on its own, while patient and healthy donor samples were processed together. The immunoSEQ multiplex PCR was used to amplify TCRB sequences from cDNA, generating 87-bp fragments that spanned the CDR3 region. Sequencing of the amplicons was performed on the Illumina HiSeq platform. On the authors' methods: Synthetic template baselines were used to correct PCR bias computationally, reads within Hamming distance 2 were collapsed together, and singletons that could not be merged were discarded. Reads were aligned against IMGT so that V, D and J genes, CDR3 length and insertions or deletions at six rearrangement sites could be assigned. Within each subset, clonotype counts were normalized to the number of sorted cells before true diversity and Gini coefficients were calculated with the tcR R package. The overlap coefficient, calculated on TCRB nucleotide sequences, was used to quantify repertoire sharing. As a proxy for the pre-selection repertoire, out-of-frame TCRB sequences from naive cells were analyzed. Drawn from immuneACCESS, this table holds only the in-frame rearrangements with V and J called that TCRdb kept. Clones are partly lost; checked studies trace under half to an unresolved V gene and leave the rest unexplained. That table is the source of V, J and clone size, and D and trimming were worked out from the DNA. Counted in this sample were under 850,000 clones; about an eighth of them appeared once. The ten largest clonotypes hold approximately 0.02% of the sample.

The TCR comes from a man younger than 35 with type 1 diabetes. Sequencing input: naive CD4+ T cells from blood. The cell subset or site label corresponds to: true naive CD4+ T cells. The chain employs TRBV7-8 and TRBJ2-5; the D gene is not confidently resolved. The CDR3 loop reads CASSLGRQETQYF. The nucleotide sequence is TGTGCCAGCAGCTTAGGGCGGCAAGAGACCCAGTACTTC.